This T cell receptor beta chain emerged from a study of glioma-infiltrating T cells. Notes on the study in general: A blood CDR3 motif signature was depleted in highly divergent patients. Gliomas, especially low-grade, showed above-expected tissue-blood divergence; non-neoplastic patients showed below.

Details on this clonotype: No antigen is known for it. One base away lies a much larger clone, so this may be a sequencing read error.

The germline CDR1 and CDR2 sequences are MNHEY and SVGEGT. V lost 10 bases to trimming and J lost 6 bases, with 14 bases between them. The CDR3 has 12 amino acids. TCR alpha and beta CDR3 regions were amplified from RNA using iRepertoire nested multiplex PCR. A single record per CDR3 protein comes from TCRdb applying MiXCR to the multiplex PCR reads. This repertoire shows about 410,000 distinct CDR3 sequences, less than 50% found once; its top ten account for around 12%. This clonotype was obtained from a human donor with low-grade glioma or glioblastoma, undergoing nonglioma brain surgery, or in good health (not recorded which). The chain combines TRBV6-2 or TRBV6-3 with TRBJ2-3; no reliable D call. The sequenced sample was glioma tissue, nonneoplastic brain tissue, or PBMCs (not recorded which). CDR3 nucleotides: TGTGCCATCGCCCGAAATTTCGATACGCAGTATTTT. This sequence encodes CAIARNFDTQYF.